This is a list of T cell receptor beta chains from one sample in a study of shared clonotypes between healthy human individuals. The assay was immunoSEQ multiplex PCR, and TCRdb's table has in-frame clones only and misses some. The data show around 1.1 million clones, 60% to 85% seen once. Source material: memory CD4+ T cells from PBMCs. The receptors originated from a man aged 18 to 29 in good health. Some clones in this sample may be carry-over from other donors' samples. Both conserved end residues are part of each CDR3. D genes are given only for firm matches. Only part of the rows carry a size: once, few, many, or a class if the clone is expanded.

NA	TRBV9	TRBJ2-3	TRBD2	15	CASSREAGGADTQYF	TGTGCCAGCAGCCGGGAAGCGGGAGGGGCAGATACGCAGTATTTT
NA	TRBV29-1	TRBJ2-5	NA	12	CSVEHSTETQYF	TGCAGCGTTGAACATTCCACAGAGACCCAGTACTTC
many	TRBV11-3	TRBJ2-2	TRBD2	15	CASSLSSGPTGELFF	TGTGCCAGCAGCTTATCTAGCGGACCCACCGGGGAGCTGTTTTTT
NA	TRBV5-1	TRBJ1-1	NA	14	CASSLDLTDTEAFF	TGCGCCAGCAGCTTGGACCTAACGGACACTGAAGCTTTCTTT
NA	TRBV19	TRBJ1-2	NA	15	CASSLTGGANYGYTF	TGTGCCAGTAGCCTCACGGGGGGAGCTAACTATGGCTACACCTTC
NA	TRBV27	TRBJ1-1	NA	13	CASSLDSWTEAFF	TGTGCCAGCAGTTTAGACAGTTGGACTGAAGCTTTCTTT
NA	TRBV5-1	TRBJ1-2	NA	12	CASSLGAGEHTF	TGCGCCAGCAGCCTGGGGGCCGGGGAGCACACCTTC
few	TRBV4-3	TRBJ2-3	NA	14	CASSKQSGADTQYF	TGCGCCAGCAGCAAGCAATCGGGGGCAGATACGCAGTATTTT
NA	TRBV2	TRBJ2-7	TRBD2	13	CASGARTRYEQYF	TGTGCCAGCGGTGCAAGGACTAGGTACGAGCAGTACTTC
NA	TRBV28	TRBJ2-1	NA	13	CASVLARYNEQFF	TGTGCCAGCGTCCTAGCGCGCTACAATGAGCAGTTCTTC
NA	TRBV9	TRBJ1-1	NA	14	CASSVAQGRTEAFF	TGTGCCAGCAGCGTTGCGCAGGGGCGAACTGAAGCTTTCTTT
NA	TRBV7-2	TRBJ2-7	NA	11	CASSWESEQYF	TGTGCCAGCAGCTGGGAGTCTGAGCAGTACTTC
NA	TRBV5-4	TRBJ2-7	TRBD1	15	CASSRRQGGTYEQYF	TGTGCCAGCAGCCGCAGACAGGGGGGGACCTACGAGCAGTACTTC
NA	TRBV18	TRBJ2-2	NA	15	CASSPFDLNTGELFF	TGTGCCAGCTCACCGTTCGACTTGAACACCGGGGAGCTGTTTTTT
NA	TRBV18	TRBJ1-3	NA	15	CASSPPRASGNTIYF	TGTGCCAGCTCACCACCGAGGGCCTCTGGAAACACCATATATTTT
NA	TRBV19	TRBJ2-5	NA	12	CASSINQETQYF	TGTGCCAGTAGTATAAATCAGGAGACCCAGTACTTC
few	TRBV5-1	TRBJ2-3	TRBD1	14	CASSQGDLTDTQYF	TGCGCCAGCAGCCAGGGGGACCTCACAGATACGCAGTATTTT
NA	TRBV6-5	TRBJ2-5	TRBD1	14	CASSHDRVSRTQYF	TGTGCCAGCAGTCACGACAGGGTTAGTCGGACCCAGTACTTC
NA	TRBV5-1	TRBJ2-2	NA	15	CASSSGRANTGELFF	TGCGCCAGCAGCTCGGGCAGGGCGAACACCGGGGAGCTGTTTTTT
NA	TRBV30	TRBJ2-2	TRBD1	14	CAWSVTGGTGELFF	TGTGCCTGGAGTGTCACAGGGGGCACCGGGGAGCTGTTTTTT
NA	TRBV18	TRBJ2-7	TRBD1	14	CASSPGQGYYEQYF	TGTGCCAGCTCACCGGGACAGGGCTACTACGAGCAGTACTTC
NA	TRBV2	TRBJ2-3	TRBD2	15	CASSEASGGADTQYF	TGTGCCAGCAGTGAAGCTAGCGGGGGAGCAGATACGCAGTATTTT
NA	TRBV5-1	TRBJ2-2	NA	14	CASSVGGNTGELFF	TGCGCCAGCAGCGTGGGCGGAAACACCGGGGAGCTGTTTTTT
NA	TRBV30	TRBJ2-7	TRBD2	13	CAWNRGLAYEQYF	TGTGCCTGGAACCGGGGACTAGCCTACGAGCAGTACTTC
NA	TRBV27	TRBJ1-1	TRBD1	14	CASSWDRGRSEAFF	TGTGCCAGCAGTTGGGACAGGGGCCGGTCGGAGGCTTTCTTT
few	TRBV7-3	TRBJ2-7	TRBD2	15	CASSLGTSPGNEQYF	TGTGCCAGCAGCTTAGGGACTAGCCCCGGGAACGAGCAGTACTTC
NA	TRBV7-8	TRBJ2-1	TRBD2	16	CASTFLGLGPYNEQFF	TGTGCCAGCACCTTCCTTGGACTAGGCCCTTACAATGAGCAGTTCTTC
NA	TRBV6-1	TRBJ1-2	NA	14	CASSEGGGRSGYTF	TGTGCCAGCAGTGAAGGAGGGGGGCGTAGTGGCTACACCTTC
NA	TRBV4-2	TRBJ2-6	TRBD1	21	CASSQGGVLGTGGSGANVLTF	TGTGCCAGCAGCCAAGGAGGAGTTCTTGGGACAGGGGGCTCTGGGGCCAACGTCCTGACTTTC
once	TRBV9	TRBJ1-2	NA	13	CASSAVGNYGYTF	TGTGCCAGCAGCGCCGTGGGTAACTATGGCTACACCTTC
NA	TRBV20-1	TRBJ2-5	NA	9	CSAGETQYF	TGCAGTGCGGGGGAGACCCAGTACTTC
many	TRBV11-2	TRBJ2-2	NA	13	CASILALTGELFF	TGTGCCAGCATACTAGCTCTCACCGGGGAGCTGTTTTTT
NA	TRBV6-1	TRBJ1-1	NA	12	CASSTVNTEAFF	TGTGCCAGCAGTACCGTGAACACTGAAGCTTTCTTT
NA	TRBV27	TRBJ2-3	NA	14	CASSPPGRTDTQYF	TGTGCCAGCAGTCCCCCGGGCCGCACAGATACGCAGTATTTT
NA	TRBV5-1	TRBJ1-1	NA	13	CASSMDRNTEAFF	TGCGCCAGCAGCATGGACAGGAACACTGAAGCTTTCTTT
NA	TRBV18	TRBJ1-5	TRBD1	15	CASSQPGTGNQPQHF	TGTGCCAGCTCACAGCCCGGGACAGGAAATCAGCCCCAGCATTTT
NA	TRBV6-5	TRBJ1-2	NA	14	CASSYGPQSYGYTF	TGTGCCAGCAGTTACGGCCCACAGAGCTATGGCTACACCTTC
NA	TRBV11-2	TRBJ1-1	NA	14	CASSFTSGNAEAFF	TGTGCCAGCAGCTTCACCTCAGGGAACGCTGAAGCTTTCTTT
NA	TRBV18	TRBJ1-4	TRBD1	14	CASSPGQFNEKLFF	TGTGCCAGCTCACCGGGACAGTTCAATGAAAAACTGTTTTTT
NA	TRBV5-1	TRBJ2-5	TRBD1	14	CASSSTGGQETQYF	TGCGCCAGCAGCTCGACAGGGGGCCAAGAGACCCAGTACTTC
NA	TRBV7-2	TRBJ2-5	NA	13	CASSLGRQETQYF	TGTGCCAGCAGCTTAGGACGTCAAGAGACCCAGTACTTC
NA	TRBV9	TRBJ2-3	TRBD1	17	CASSAQPGTGGGGTQYF	TGTGCCAGCAGCGCCCAGCCCGGGACAGGGGGAGGAGGTACGCAGTATTTT
NA	TRBV7-2	TRBJ1-1	NA	13	CASLKQENTEAFF	TGTGCCAGTCTTAAACAAGAAAACACTGAAGCTTTCTTT
NA	TRBV19	TRBJ1-5	NA	17	CASSIIREGAVNQPQHF	TGTGCCAGTAGTATCATCAGGGAAGGGGCCGTCAATCAGCCCCAGCATTTT
NA	TRBV5-1	TRBJ2-3	TRBD2	16	CASSAGLAGGIDTQYF	TGCGCCAGCAGCGCGGGACTAGCGGGAGGTATAGATACGCAGTATTTT